This T cell receptor beta chain was identified during a study of blood T cell repertoires in COVID-19. Study-level information: There were acute and convalescent COVID-19 samples, and they came from the United States, Italy and Spain. The analysed material was cDNA or gDNA that came from T cells, B-cell-depleted T cells, or PBMCs.

CDR1 is MNHEY and CDR2 is SVGAGI in the germline V gene. This CDR3 is 12 amino acids long. V was clipped by 8 bases and J by 4 bases, with 11 bases between them. As processed by the authors: Estimation of nucleated cell counts relied on the amplification of reference gene primers. Using immunoSEQ multiplex PCR, the repertoire was profiled, and TCRdb retains in-frame clones only, with some absent. The V and J calls and the clone size are those of that table, but D and trimming were determined from the DNA. The sample yields fewer than 110,000 clones, 75% to 95% seen once. The J gene is TRBJ1-2, the V gene TRBV6-5; perhaps TRBD1 as D (5 bases). This clonotype originated in a woman aged 30 to 39 with acute or convalescent COVID-19. Sequencing was performed on peripheral blood. The CDR3 here is CASLGTLYGYTF. The CDR3 region has the DNA TGTGCCAGCCTAGGGACTCTCTATGGCTACACCTTC.